This TCR beta chain was documented in a study of T cell responses to AZD1222 COVID-19 vaccine. A note on this clone: The target antigen is unknown.

Assay used: immunoSEQ multiplex PCR; TCRdb lists only in-frame clones, some missing. The repertoire consists of 200,000 or so clones, with over 80% occurring once and the leading ten covering 2.5% to 3%. Notes on the study in general: The donor cohort was predominantly white British with a female majority, and clonal diversity may have been underestimated.

The CDR3 extends over 15 amino acids. The germline gives CDR1 LNHDA, CDR2 SQIVND (reference sequence). With 5 bases removed from V and 5 bases from J, the gap between germline ends came to 15 bases. The rearrangement links TRBV19 to TRBJ1-4; D possibly corresponds to TRBD1 (6 bases). The origin of this receptor is an adult in good health. This specimen was peripheral blood, taken on day 0 of MenACWY control vaccination. CDR3: CASSPGQSGNEKLFF. CDR3 sequence (DNA): TGTGCCAGTAGTCCTGGACAGTCGGGGAATGAAAAACTGTTTTTT. The full variable domain, with the rest looked up from reference TRBV19 and TRBJ1-4, is DGGITQSPKYLFRKEGQNVTLSCEQNLNHDAMYWYRQDPGQGLRLIYYSQIVNDFQKGDIAEGYSVSREKKESFPLTVTSAQKNPTAFYLCASSPGQSGNEKLFFGSGTQLSVL.